These 24 T cell receptor beta chains were sequenced from one sample in a study of OX40 agonist ivuxolimab in advanced cancers. The data were produced by immunoSEQ multiplex PCR, yet TCRdb's version contains in-frame clones alone and is incomplete. This table holds approximately 99,000 clones, roughly 95% found once. The sequences come from CD4+ or CD8+ T cells sorted from blood, collected in a trial of the OX40 agonist ivuxolimab. The receptors come from an adult with an advanced solid tumor such as melanoma, head and neck, liver or kidney cancer.

The chain recombines TRBV7-1 with TRBJ1-1; 11 bases are a match to TRBD1. TRBV7-1 is treated as an ORF (open reading frame) with a function not yet certain. This CDR3 is built from 16 residues. Trimming removed 5 bases from V and 3 bases from J; junction bases left unmatched: 8. CDR3 in amino acids: CASSPADRGPYTEAFF. CDR3 in DNA: TGTGCCAGCAGCCCCGCGGACAGGGGGCCGTACACTGAAGCTTTCTTT.

The chain recombines TRBV7-8 with TRBJ2-1; TRBD2 might be the D (7 bases). Germline lookup yields CDR1 SGHVS and CDR2 FQNEAQ. V lost 3 bases and J lost 4, with 25 bases in between. This CDR3 has 19 residues. CDR3 region: CASSFSVGGEGVKYNEQFF. Written as DNA, the CDR3 is TGTGCCAGCAGCTTCTCCGTGGGAGGGGAGGGGGTTAAGTACAATGAGCAGTTCTTC.

The rearrangement joins TRBV7-6 to TRBJ2-2, with D possibly TRBD2 on 5 matching bases. This CDR3 has 14 amino acids. Germline V gene lookup returns CDR1 SGHVS and CDR2 FNYEAQ. The V and J ends lost 10 bases and 6 bases respectively, with 18 bases between them. The CDR3 loop reads CATSPEAWAGELFF. CDR3 nucleotide sequence: TGTGCCACCTCCCCGGAGGCATGGGCCGGGGAGCTGTTTTTT.

This chain connects TRBV29-1 to TRBJ2-7, with 9 bases aligning to TRBD2. Germline lookup yields CDR1 SQVTM and CDR2 ANQGSEA. V trimming: 5 bases; J trimming: 4 bases; junction bases outside the gene matches: 6. This CDR3 comprises 13 residues. Here the CDR3 reads CSVLERGAYEQYF. CDR3 in DNA: TGCAGCGTTTTAGAGCGGGGGGCTTACGAGCAGTACTTC.

The genes are TRBV28 and TRBJ2-2; D gene unclear. The ends were cut back, 1 base at V and 4 bases at J, with 10 bases in the middle. The CDR3 runs to 15 residues. Germline CDR1 and CDR2: MDHEN and SYDVKM. CDR3 amino acids: CASSLSSTGTGELFF. The CDR3 DNA is TGTGCCAGCAGTTTATCCTCTACGGGCACCGGGGAGCTGTTTTTT. The full variable domain, in which reference TRBV28 and TRBJ2-2 provide the parts outside the CDR3, is DVKVTQSSRYLVKRTGEKVFLECVQDMDHENMFWYRQDPGLGLRLIYFSYDVKMKEKGDIPEGYSVSREKKERFSLILESASTNQTSMYLCASSLSSTGTGELFFGEGSRLTVL.

The rearrangement links TRBV28 to TRBJ2-3; a weak D match, TRBD1 (5 bases). Germline loops: CDR1 MDHEN, CDR2 SYDVKM. V lost 5 bases and J lost 0, with 12 bases in between. The CDR3 has 15 residues. CDR3 sequence: CASSPGYSSTDTQYF. In nucleotides, the CDR3 is TGTGCCAGCAGTCCAGGGTACTCTAGCACAGATACGCAGTATTTT.

This clone was found once. This sequence joins TRBV5-6 and TRBJ2-3; 7 bases align to TRBD2. The germline V gene has CDR1 SGHDT and CDR2 YYEEEE. CDR3 length: 16 residues. With 4 bases clipped from V and 0 bases from J, the junction kept 8 bases outside the gene matches. CDR3 protein: CASSQGVRGSTDTQYF. In nucleotides, the CDR3 is TGTGCCAGCAGCCAAGGTGTGCGGGGGAGCACAGATACGCAGTATTTT.

This clone is a singleton in its sample. The chain recombines TRBV7-2 with TRBJ2-7; TRBD1 aligns across 9 bases. V was pared by 4 bases and J by 7 bases, with 5 bases of the junction left unmatched. The CDR3 totals 13 residues. Per germline, CDR1 SGHTA and CDR2 FQGNSA. In DNA, the CDR3 is TGTGCCAGCAGCTACGGGACAGGGTTTGAGCAGTACTTC. It encodes CASSYGTGFEQYF.

This clone occurred once. This chain joins TRBV19 and TRBJ2-5; D may correspond to TRBD1 or TRBD2 (5 bases each). CDR3 size: 14 residues. Trimming removed 5 bases from V and 5 bases from J, with 15 bases in between. Per the germline V gene, CDR1 is LNHDA and CDR2 is SQIVND (reference sequence). In DNA form, the CDR3 reads TGTGCCAGTAGTCCCCGGGGACCCGGGGAGACCCAGTACTTC. It translates to CASSPRGPGETQYF.

The V call is TRBV19, the J call TRBJ1-1; 9 nucleotides align to TRBD1. The CDR3 contains 13 residues. With 7 bases clipped from V and 4 bases from J, the junction kept 4 bases outside the gene matches. Germline V CDR1 and CDR2: LNHDA, SQIVND (reference sequence). CDR3 residues: CASKQGAITEAFF. The CDR3 DNA is TGTGCCAGTAAACAGGGGGCTATCACTGAAGCTTTCTTT.

The chain uses TRBV4-1 and TRBJ2-5, with D maybe TRBD2 (5 bases). The CDR3 length is 14 residues. CDR1 MGHRA and CDR2 YSYEKL come from the germline V gene. The V end lost 1 base, the J end lost 5 bases, and 11 bases lay between the germline ends. The CDR3 here is CASSQGVIAETQYF. The CDR3 bases are TGCGCCAGCAGCCAAGGTGTGATAGCGGAGACCCAGTACTTC.

The J gene is TRBJ2-2, the V gene TRBV19; D gene ambiguous. CDR1 is LNHDA and CDR2 is SQIVND in the germline V gene (reference sequence). CDR3 length: 11 residues. The ends were cut back, 6 bases at V and 6 bases at J, with 5 bases in the middle. The CDR3 sequence: CASRFAGELFF. The CDR3 DNA reads as TGTGCCAGTAGATTCGCCGGGGAGCTGTTTTTT.

The chain combines TRBV16 with TRBJ1-3; D perhaps matches TRBD1 (5 bases). V shed 0 bases and J shed 4 bases, with 13 bases lying between them. This CDR3 region has 16 residues. Germline loops: CDR1 KGHSY, CDR2 FQNENV. The CDR3 DNA reads as TGTGCCAGCAGCCAATCCGTGGGGGGATCAGGAAACACCATATATTTT. Amino acid sequence: CASSQSVGGSGNTIYF.

The V call is TRBV9, the J call TRBJ1-2; D might be TRBD1 (5 bases). This CDR3 is 14 amino acids long. Germline CDR1 SGDLS, CDR2 YYNGEE. Deletions cut 0 bases from V and 4 bases from J, with 10 bases between. DNA for the CDR3: TGTGCCAGCAGCGTAGATGGGGGTGGCTATGGCTACACCTTC. The encoded protein is CASSVDGGGYGYTF.

V and J are TRBV9 and TRBJ1-4; a weak D match, TRBD1 (6 bases). The CDR3 contains 13 residues. Trimming pared 7 bases from V and 8 bases from J, leaving 15 bases between. Germline CDR1 and CDR2: SGDLS and YYNGEE. CDR3 sequence reads: CASSTLQGEKLFF. The CDR3 nucleotides are TGTGCCAGCTCGACCCTACAGGGCGAAAAACTGTTTTTT.

Here the CDR3 reads CASSQDIRGLNYNEQFF. Here the CDR3 DNA reads TGCGCCAGCAGCCAAGACATCCGGGGCCTAAACTACAATGAGCAGTTCTTC. This chain links TRBV4-1 with TRBJ2-1; possibly TRBD1 or TRBD2 for D (5 bases each). V lost 0 bases to trimming and J lost 3 bases, with 15 bases between them. The CDR3 covers 17 residues. Germline CDR1 and CDR2: MGHRA and YSYEKL.

The chain employs TRBV2 and TRBJ1-2; no clear D gene. This CDR3 region has 16 residues. The V end was cut by 2 bases, the J end by 4 bases, with 17 bases between. The germline V gene has CDR1 SNHLY and CDR2 FYNNEI. The CDR3 DNA is TGTGCCAGCAGTGAATTACGAGCCACTCGGGGCTATGGCTACACCTTC. This translates into CASSELRATRGYGYTF.

By its share, this clone is medium-sized. This rearrangement joins TRBV7-9 to TRBJ1-1; D not certain. The germline V gene has CDR1 SEHNR and CDR2 FQNEAQ (reference sequence). The V end lost 1 base, the J end lost 4 bases, and 13 bases lay between the germline ends. The CDR3 length is 15 residues. In DNA form, the CDR3 reads TGTGCCAGCAGCTTAGTCGAGGGTGTGGGCACTGAAGCTTTCTTT. Translation gives CASSLVEGVGTEAFF.

The chain carries TRBV19 and TRBJ2-2; weak D call: TRBD2 (5 bases). V was pared by 1 base and J by 8 bases, with 5 bases between. CDR1 LNHDA and CDR2 SQIVND come from the germline V gene (reference sequence). This CDR3 is 12 amino acids long. The CDR3 sequence: CASSIGGGELFF. Here the CDR3 DNA reads TGTGCCAGTAGTATAGGAGGGGGGGAGCTGTTTTTT.

The chain employs TRBV27 and TRBJ1-2; weak D call: TRBD1 (6 bases). Per the germline V gene, CDR1 is MNHEY and CDR2 is SMNVEV (reference sequence). CDR3 size: 14 residues. The V end lost 4 bases, the J end lost 8 bases, and 17 bases lay between the germline ends. DNA for the CDR3: TGTGCCAGCAGTTCGACGGGGGCTGGTAGGGGCTACACCTTC. This codes for CASSSTGAGRGYTF.

This chain uses TRBV11-2 with TRBJ1-1; no clear D gene. V was cut by 0 bases and J by 6 bases, with 2 bases left in between. This CDR3 spans 11 amino acids. Germline lookup yields CDR1 SGHAT and CDR2 FQNNGV. The CDR3 sequence: CASSLDPEAFF. CDR3 nucleotides: TGTGCCAGCAGCTTAGACCCTGAAGCTTTCTTT.

The gene calls are TRBV7-6 and TRBJ2-5, with D tentatively TRBD2 (6 bases). This CDR3 comprises 14 residues. Germline assignment: CDR1 SGHVS and CDR2 FNYEAQ. Trimming took off 3 bases at V and 3 bases at J, with 11 bases between the two ends. The CDR3 loop is CASSFLTSEETQYF. The CDR3 region has the DNA TGTGCCAGCAGCTTCCTGACTAGTGAAGAGACCCAGTACTTC.

This sequence joins TRBV4-1 and TRBJ1-3, with D perhaps TRBD1 (5 bases). CDR3 length equals 17 residues. In germline, CDR1 is MGHRA, CDR2 YSYEKL. With 1 base removed from V and 2 bases from J, the gap between germline ends came to 15 bases. CDR3 sequence (DNA): TGCGCCAGCAGCCAAGCAGGGTCAAGGGTCGCTGGAAACACCATATATTTT. Its translation is CASSQAGSRVAGNTIYF.

The V gene is TRBV15, the J gene TRBJ2-3; 13 bases are shared with TRBD2. In germline, CDR1 is LNHNV, CDR2 YYDKDF (reference sequence). This CDR3 is built from 19 residues. Germline trimming cut 3 bases from V and 2 bases from J; bases unmatched to any gene: 11. The CDR3, as DNA: TGTGCCACCAGCAGTAGGACTAGCGGGAGCCCCTACCTCACAGATACGCAGTATTTT. This translates into CATSSRTSGSPYLTDTQYF. Variable domain in full (rest from reference TRBV15 and TRBJ2-3): DAMVIQNPRYQVTQFGKPVTLSCSQTLNHNVMYWYQQKSSQAPKLLFHYYDKDFNNEADTPDNFQSRRPNTSFCFLDIRSPGLGDTAMYLCATSSRTSGSPYLTDTQYFGPGTRLTVL.